This is a list of T cell receptor beta chains from one sample in a study of cytomegalovirus exposure and HLA in healthy donors. Profiling relied on immunoSEQ multiplex PCR, and the TCRdb table lists in-frame clones only, not all of them. The table has 180,000 or so clones, approximately 86% seen once. The sample consisted of PBMCs. The receptor set was obtained from a young man in good health and CMV-seropositive. The CDR3 runs from the conserved cysteine through the conserved F or W. The order of the fields is J gene, CDR3 length, clone size, D gene, V gene, CDR3 protein, CDR3 DNA. A D gene is named only where the DNA matches it firmly. Clone size is given for some rows only: seen once, a few or many times, or a class if the clone is expanded.

TRBJ2-7 12 - TRBD1 TRBV2 CASRRQGGEQYF TGTGCCAGCAGAAGACAGGGTGGGGAGCAGTACTTC
TRBJ1-1 15 few - TRBV9 CASSRRSGRDTEAFF TGTGCCAGCAGCCGTAGGTCAGGGCGTGACACTGAAGCTTTCTTT
TRBJ1-2 13 few - TRBV16 CASTSTVNYGYTF TGTGCCAGCACGAGCACAGTTAACTATGGCTACACCTTC
TRBJ1-5 13 - TRBD1 TRBV27 CASTSYPGQGLYF TGTGCCAGCACCTCTTACCCGGGACAGGGGTTATATTTT
TRBJ2-7 16 - TRBD2 TRBV9 CASSVGGSGGYYEQYF TGTGCCAGCAGCGTAGGAGGTAGCGGGGGGTACTACGAGCAGTACTTC
TRBJ1-1 16 - TRBD1 TRBV27 CASSPVPGTANTEAFF TGTGCCAGCAGTCCCGTACCCGGGACAGCGAACACTGAAGCTTTCTTT
TRBJ2-2 16 - - TRBV27 CASSLVTGAGTGELFF TGTGCCAGCAGTTTAGTGACAGGCGCGGGCACCGGGGAGCTGTTTTTT
TRBJ2-7 16 - - TRBV2 CASSSPGTRTRYEQYF TGTGCCAGCAGTTCCCCCGGGACACGTACCCGCTACGAGCAGTACTTC
TRBJ2-1 13 few - TRBV29-1 CSVEFVPYNEQFF TGCAGCGTTGAATTTGTCCCCTACAATGAGCAGTTCTTC
TRBJ1-5 15 - TRBD1 TRBV9 CASSGQGQVGQPQHF TGTGCCAGCAGCGGACAGGGACAGGTTGGTCAGCCCCAGCATTTT
TRBJ2-7 14 - - TRBV7-9 CASSLGERGYEQYF TGTGCCAGCAGCTTAGGAGAAAGGGGCTACGAGCAGTACTTC
TRBJ1-1 13 few - TRBV19 CASSIELGTEAFF TGTGCCAGTAGTATAGAACTGGGAACTGAAGCTTTCTTT
TRBJ2-7 14 - - TRBV2 CASSDGGLSYEQYF TGTGCCAGCAGTGACGGGGGTCTATCCTACGAGCAGTACTTC
TRBJ2-2 15 - TRBD1 TRBV29-1 CSVDGTGGANGELFF TGCAGCGTTGACGGGACAGGGGGCGCTAACGGGGAGCTGTTTTTT
TRBJ2-2 15 - - TRBV7-6 CASSLGQPNTGELFF TGTGCCAGCAGCTTGGGGCAACCGAACACCGGGGAGCTGTTTTTT
TRBJ2-7 16 - - TRBV2 CASSPSLRQSPYEQYF TGTGCCAGCAGCCCCTCCCTTCGACAGTCCCCCTACGAGCAGTACTTC
TRBJ1-1 16 - - TRBV5-1 CASSSQGKDYLVEAFF TGCGCCAGCAGCTCGCAGGGAAAGGATTACCTCGTTGAAGCTTTCTTT
TRBJ2-1 15 - TRBD1 TRBV4-3 CASSRWDSSINEQFF TGCGCCAGCAGCCGGTGGGACAGTTCAATCAATGAGCAGTTCTTC
TRBJ2-1 15 - - TRBV5-6 CASSLGSSGYNEQFF TGTGCCAGCAGCTTGGGAAGTAGCGGTTACAATGAGCAGTTCTTC
TRBJ2-1 15 - TRBD1 TRBV11-3 CASSPGQGPDDEQFF TGTGCCAGCAGCCCGGGACAGGGCCCGGACGATGAGCAGTTCTTC